The rows below give T cell receptor beta chains drawn from one sample of a study of T cells in localized non-small cell lung cancer. TCRdb's table, derived via immunoSEQ multiplex PCR, lists solely in-frame clones and lacks some. The sample lists 950 or so clones; roughly 29% were seen once. Sequenced here: lung tumor tissue, sampled before any cancer treatment. All receptors derive from a woman aged 40 to 75 with stage I squamous cell lung carcinoma. The CDR3 runs from the conserved cysteine through the conserved F or W.

V: TRBV6-8; J: TRBJ1-2; CDR3: CASSYSKEGTVYGYTF
V: TRBV15; J: TRBJ2-5; CDR3: CATSLHLRQQETQYF
V: TRBV11-3; J: TRBJ1-1; CDR3: CASSLTGRGTEAFF
V: TRBV11-3; J: TRBJ1-6; CDR3: CASSFDTDSSSYNLPLHF
V: TRBV11-3; J: TRBJ2-3; CDR3: CASSLEARDLDTQYF
V: TRBV9; J: TRBJ2-7; CDR3: CASTRGRTGSEQYF
V: TRBV6-8; J: TRBJ1-1; CDR3: CASSTLGTGARMNTEAFF
V: TRBV19; J: TRBJ2-2; CDR3: CASSNTTALFF
V: TRBV18; J: TRBJ1-2; CDR3: CASSPDMGTVVHYGYTF
V: TRBV1; J: TRBJ1-4; CDR3: CASSQGAGKSDEKLFF
V: TRBV11-3; J: TRBJ2-1; CDR3: CASMGSGGATEQFF
V: TRBV6-8; J: TRBJ1-3; CDR3: CASGTLSGNTIYF
V: TRBV18; J: TRBJ1-4; CDR3: CASSTGVDEKLFF
V: TRBV6-8; J: TRBJ2-5; CDR3: CASSLDRGRQETQYF
V: TRBV9; J: TRBJ1-6; CDR3: CASSVGDTGNSPLHF
V: TRBV11-3; J: TRBJ2-3; CDR3: CASSPTGTRSTDTQYF
V: TRBV11-3; J: TRBJ1-2; CDR3: CASSYDRGPYGYTF
V: TRBV11-3; J: TRBJ1-4; CDR3: CASQTGARGEKLFF
V: TRBV6-8; J: TRBJ2-1; CDR3: CASSHPDRDYNEQFF
V: TRBV6-7; J: TRBJ2-5; CDR3: CASSPRTSQGTQYF
V: TRBV18; J: TRBJ2-1; CDR3: CASSPGSETNEQFF
V: TRBV18; J: TRBJ1-3; CDR3: CASSPGPGNTIYF